What follows are 20 T cell receptor beta chains derived from one specimen sequenced in a study of T cell responses to AZD1222 COVID-19 vaccine. Assay: immunoSEQ multiplex PCR; the TCRdb copy retains only in-frame clones and omits some. The top ten clones hold 1.6% of a sample with more than 75,000 clones, 89% of them seen once. Sequences were derived from peripheral blood, sampled on day 0 of AZD1222 vaccination. These receptors all come from an adult in good health.

This clone occurred a few times. The chain links TRBV3-1 (or the pseudogene TRBV3-2) to TRBJ1-2; D unclear. This CDR3 comprises 12 residues. Germline-derived CDR1 and CDR2 are LGHDT and YNNKEL (reference sequence). Trimming shortened V by 1 base and J by 7 bases, and 7 bases separated the two germline ends. In nucleotides, the CDR3 is TGTGCCAGCAGCCAAGGGGAGTTTGGCTACACCTTC. Protein sequence: CASSQGEFGYTF.

The gene calls are TRBV6-2 or TRBV6-3 and TRBJ1-2, with 7 bases identical to TRBD1. Per germline, CDR1 MNHEY and CDR2 SVGEGT. V dropped 5 bases and J dropped 4; count of bases not matched to a gene: 4. The CDR3 is made up of 13 amino acids. The CDR3 protein is CASSPGTVYGYTF. In DNA, the CDR3 is TGTGCCAGCAGTCCCGGGACAGTCTATGGCTACACCTTC.

The V call is TRBV5-1, the J call TRBJ2-2; the D call may be TRBD1 or TRBD2 (5 bases each). The CDR3 length is 15 residues. CDR1 is SGHRS, CDR2 YFSETQ, per germline. Trimming pared 0 bases from V and 2 bases from J, leaving 8 bases between. CDR3 region: CASSLGGSNTGELFF. The CDR3 bases are TGCGCCAGCAGCTTGGGGGGGAGCAACACCGGGGAGCTGTTTTTT.

V gene TRBV18 combines with J gene TRBJ2-2; possibly TRBD1 for D (5 bases). Germline-derived CDR1 and CDR2 are KGHSH and LQKENI. The V end lost 3 bases, the J end lost 0 bases, and 8 bases lay between the germline ends. The CDR3 consists of 15 residues. CDR3 loop: CASSPMGPNTGELFF. Written as DNA, the CDR3 is TGTGCCAGCTCACCTATGGGGCCGAACACCGGGGAGCTGTTTTTT.

The chain joins TRBV7-2 to TRBJ2-7; no clear D. Germline-derived CDR1 and CDR2 are SGHTA and FQGNSA. The CDR3 totals 13 residues. Trimming took off 5 bases at V and 4 bases at J, with 12 bases between the two ends. The CDR3: CASSVHGSYEQYF. The CDR3 DNA is TGTGCCAGCAGCGTCCACGGAAGTTACGAGCAGTACTTC.

The chain links TRBV30 to TRBJ2-2; D remains ambiguous. Trimming removed 2 bases at V and 6 bases at J, with 7 bases between. There are 12 residues in the CDR3. Per the germline V gene, CDR1 is GTSNPN and CDR2 is SVGIG (reference sequence). CDR3 nucleotides: TGTGCCTGGAGTTGGGTTTCCGGGGAGCTGTTTTTT. Translating it yields CAWSWVSGELFF.

V is TRBV30 and J is TRBJ2-1; TRBD1 is a possible D gene (7 bases). The V gene lost 6 bases and the J gene lost 7 bases, with 19 bases spanning the gap. CDR1 is GTSNPN, CDR2 SVGIG, per germline (reference sequence). CDR3 size: 14 residues. Here the CDR3 reads CACQSLQGGNEQFF. The CDR3 coding sequence is TGTGCCTGCCAGTCCCTTCAGGGGGGTAATGAGCAGTTCTTC.

This clone was counted between two and nine times. The chain has TRBV5-4 and TRBJ2-2; D might be TRBD1 or TRBD2, each matching 6 bases. Germline V lookup: CDR1 SGHNT, CDR2 YYREEE (reference sequence). Trimming pared 0 bases from V and 5 bases from J, leaving 11 bases between. The CDR3 is 15 residues long. CDR3 loop: CASSLDSGATGELFF. In DNA, the CDR3 is TGTGCCAGCAGCTTGGACTCGGGGGCTACCGGGGAGCTGTTTTTT.

The chain uses TRBV5-3 and TRBJ2-1; 8 nucleotides line up with TRBD1. TRBV5-3 is marked as an open reading frame, function uncertain. This CDR3 comprises 16 residues. The trim removed 2 bases at V and 0 bases at J, leaving 4 bases unmatched. CDR3 coding DNA: TGTGCCAGAAGCTTACCGGGACAGGCCTCCTACAATGAGCAGTTCTTC. Translated: CARSLPGQASYNEQFF.

This clone has just one count. V usage is TRBV7-9 and J usage is TRBJ2-7; 14 positions match TRBD2. Germline V gene lookup returns CDR1 SEHNR and CDR2 FQNEAQ (reference sequence). The CDR3 is 15 residues long. Germline trimming cut 5 bases from V and 4 bases from J; bases unmatched to any gene: 4. The CDR3 is CASSPGTSGRYEQYF. As DNA, the CDR3 is TGTGCCAGCAGCCCCGGGACTAGCGGGAGATACGAGCAGTACTTC.

The V and J genes are TRBV6-2 or TRBV6-3 and TRBJ2-7; no clear D. Trimming shortened V by 4 bases and J by 6 bases, and 16 bases separated the two germline ends. CDR1 MNHEY and CDR2 SVGEGT come from the germline V gene. The CDR3 consists of 14 residues. The CDR3 loop is CASSSNRRFPEQYF. The DNA for the CDR3 is TGTGCCAGCAGTTCCAACCGACGGTTCCCCGAGCAGTACTTC.

The chain is built from TRBV4-3 and TRBJ2-1, with 12 bases that match TRBD2. The V gene end was trimmed by 2 bases and the J gene end by 3 bases; junction bases not matched to a gene: 14. This CDR3 spans 20 amino acids. Germline CDR1 is LGHNA and CDR2 is YSLEER. Written as DNA, the CDR3 is TGCGCCAGCAGCCAATCTCTAGCGGGGGGGCCCGTAAGGGACTACAATGAGCAGTTCTTC. Residues: CASSQSLAGGPVRDYNEQFF.

CDR3 loop: CASSDKTGGSGTEAFF. The CDR3 DNA sequence: TGTGCCAGCAGCGATAAAACAGGGGGATCGGGCACTGAAGCTTTCTTT. This chain joins TRBV9 and TRBJ1-1; 8 positions agree with TRBD1. J gave up 4 bases and V 3 bases, and 11 bases lay outside the gene matches. The CDR3 length is 16 residues. Germline-derived CDR1 and CDR2 are SGDLS and YYNGEE.

The chain links TRBV5-1 to TRBJ2-3; D not resolved. The CDR3 contains 12 residues. Germline lookup yields CDR1 SGHRS and CDR2 YFSETQ. V lost 2 bases and J 2 bases, leaving 3 bases between the germline ends. CDR3 bases: TGCGCCAGCAGCTTTACCACAGATACGCAGTATTTT. Translation: CASSFTTDTQYF.

This clone is a singleton in its sample. This chain joins TRBV6-6 and TRBJ1-2; a possible D gene is TRBD1 (6 bases). The CDR3 totals 15 residues. The germline gives CDR1 MNHNY, CDR2 SVGAGI (reference sequence). V was pared by 6 bases and J by 4 bases, with 18 bases between. CDR3: CASSSVEGGVYGYTF. In DNA, the CDR3 is TGTGCCAGCAGCTCAGTTGAGGGGGGAGTCTATGGCTACACCTTC.

The chain couples TRBV7-9 to TRBJ1-3; possibly TRBD1 for D (6 bases). CDR1 SEHNR and CDR2 FQNEAQ come from the germline V gene (reference sequence). This CDR3 comprises 13 residues. Trimming left V 8 bases short and J 1 base short, with 9 bases between. CDR3 protein: CASRGLSGNTIYF. The DNA for the CDR3 is TGTGCCAGCCGGGGGCTGTCTGGAAACACCATATATTTT.

In this sample, this clone turned up once. This chain connects TRBV27 to TRBJ1-1; D is ambiguous. Trimming removed 5 bases at V and 11 bases at J, with 15 bases between. CDR1 is MNHEY, CDR2 SMNVEV, per germline (reference sequence). The CDR3 covers 12 residues. CDR3 DNA: TGTGCCAGCAGTGCCGAGGGCGCGCATGCTTTCTTT. It codes for CASSAEGAHAFF.

V is TRBV14 and J is TRBJ1-2; 7 bases match TRBD1. The CDR3 runs to 13 residues. J was trimmed by 5 bases and V by 5 bases; bases with no gene match: 5. Germline V gene lookup returns CDR1 SGHDN and CDR2 FVKESK. The CDR3 spells CASSEGQLYGYTF. CDR3 nucleotide sequence: TGTGCCAGCAGCGAGGGACAGCTATATGGCTACACCTTC.

This sequence joins TRBV6-6 and TRBJ2-3; 7 nucleotides match TRBD2. The CDR3 has 13 residues. V was clipped by 3 bases and J by 4 bases; unmatched bases: 1. Per the germline V gene, CDR1 is MNHNY and CDR2 is SVGAGI (reference sequence). The CDR3 nucleotides are TGTGCCAGCAGTTATCGGGGGGCAGATACGCAGTATTTT. This gives the protein CASSYRGADTQYF.

The V and J genes are TRBV2 and TRBJ1-1; no definite D call. Trimming left V 6 bases short and J 4 bases short, with 12 bases between. The germline CDR1 and CDR2 sequences are SNHLY and FYNNEI. The CDR3 is made up of 13 amino acids. The CDR3 nucleotides read TGTGCCAGCAGGCGGACGGGAGCCACTGAAGCTTTCTTT. Translated: CASRRTGATEAFF.